Listed here are 7 T cell receptor beta chains from one sample, sequenced in a study of T cells in Graves' hyperthyroidism and ophthalmopathy. Researchers amplified the TCR beta CDR3 regions from RNA transcripts. TCR CDR3 regions were first amplified by RT-PCR with HTBI primers. A single record per CDR3 protein comes from TCRdb applying MiXCR to the multiplex PCR reads. The table has 500,000 to 650,000 distinct CDR3 sequences, 12% to 15% seen once. Sequencing was performed on blood. The receptors were sampled from a middle-aged woman with Graves' hyperthyroidism.

In this sample, this clonotype turned up many times. This sequence joins TRBV5-1 and TRBJ1-1; D ambiguous. In germline, CDR1 is SGHRS, CDR2 YFSETQ. V was pared by 2 bases and J by 1 base, with 9 bases between. The CDR3 has 14 residues. The CDR3 is CASSFARENTEAFF. The CDR3 nucleotides are TGCGCCAGCAGCTTCGCCAGAGAGAACACTGAAGCTTTCTTT.

This clonotype was seen repeatedly, ten times or more. CDR3 region: CASILADTQYF. CDR3 DNA sequence: TGTGCCAGCATCCTAGCGGATACGCAGTATTTT. This chain joins TRBV27 and TRBJ2-3, with D possibly matching TRBD2 (6 bases). Trimming took off 7 bases at V and 6 bases at J, with 8 bases between the two ends. Germline values: CDR1 MNHEY, CDR2 SMNVEV (reference sequence). There are 11 residues in the CDR3.

The chain is built from TRBV5-1 and TRBJ2-6; D may match TRBD1 or TRBD2 (5 bases each). The CDR3 extends over 16 amino acids. V was trimmed by 3 bases and J by 3 bases, leaving 13 bases between them. Germline CDR1 reads SGHRS; CDR2 reads YFSETQ. In DNA, the CDR3 is TGCGCCAGCAGCTCCGCCCCAGGGAGTGGGGCCAACGTCCTGACTTTC. It encodes CASSSAPGSGANVLTF.

The V and J genes are TRBV5-4 and TRBJ1-4; D might be TRBD1 (5 bases). The germline CDR1 and CDR2 sequences are SGHNT and YYREEE (reference sequence). V dropped 4 bases and J dropped 11 bases, with 21 bases sitting between them. The CDR3 spans 15 residues. In DNA form, the CDR3 reads TGTGCCAGCAGCCCCGGCGGGGGGGACTGGGACAAACTGTTTTTT. It is translated as CASSPGGGDWDKLFF.

The sample holds many counts of this clonotype. The J gene is TRBJ2-1, the V gene TRBV5-1; the D gene is possibly TRBD2 (6 bases). Trimming took 0 bases from V and 3 from J, leaving 13 bases between them. Germline CDR1 reads SGHRS; CDR2 reads YFSETQ. The CDR3 is 16 residues long. The CDR3 DNA sequence: TGCGCCAGCAGCTTGGGTTCCACGGACTACTACAATGAGCAGTTCTTC. Its translation is CASSLGSTDYYNEQFF.

This clonotype was detected ten times or more. The V and J genes are TRBV2 and TRBJ1-5; D call uncertain. Trimming shortened V by 3 bases and J by 8 bases, and 8 bases separated the two germline ends. This CDR3 contains 12 residues. Germline loops: CDR1 SNHLY, CDR2 FYNNEI. As DNA, the CDR3 is TGTGCCAGCAGTGAGTCCGCGGAGCCCCAGCATTTT. Translating gives CASSESAEPQHF.

This clonotype was picked up many times. The rearrangement links TRBV5-1 to TRBJ2-1; D is uncertain. The germline V gene encodes CDR1 SGHRS and CDR2 YFSETQ. Between the trimmed V and J ends, which lost 2 bases and 7 bases, there was a span of 10 bases. This CDR3 is 13 amino acids long. The CDR3 loop reads CASSLENWNEQFF. In DNA, the CDR3 is TGCGCCAGCAGCTTAGAGAACTGGAATGAGCAGTTCTTC.